The present T cell receptor beta chain was sequenced within a study of T-cell memory formation after mild COVID-19. Findings and limits, study-wide: Researchers report contracting CD4+ clones mostly in CM and EM, with CD8+ clones in EMRA. Clones that got smaller from day 15 to 85 had even CD4/CD8, while clones growing later tipped toward CD4+.

Losses at the gene ends were 6 bases for V and 5 bases for J; bases not matched to a gene: 7. The CDR3 is 15 amino acids. TCR alpha and TCR beta cDNA libraries carrying sample barcodes and UMIs were produced by 5'RACE using constant-segment primers. TCRdb independently ran MiXCR on the 5' RACE reads; one entry per CDR3 protein. Here the sample spans about 470,000 distinct CDR3 sequences, roughly 23% being singletons. As to this clonotype: Its specificity is not known.

Sequencing was carried out using PBMCs or a T cell subset sorted from them (not recorded which). This chain joins TRBV12-3 or TRBV12-4 and TRBJ2-3, with TRBD1 matching over 11 bases. The TCR comes from an adult woman who had mild COVID-19 (a few samples of this study predate the infection). Cell type and time point are not known. Here the CDR3 DNA reads TGTGCCAGCAGGCTAACCGGGACAGGGGGAGATACGCAGTATTTT. As protein: CASRLTGTGGDTQYF.